This T cell receptor beta chain was sequenced during a study of Ad26.COV2.S vaccination and SARS-CoV-2 variants. Regarding the study as a whole: Those who received the vaccine showed greater spike-specific TCR breadth than those given placebo.

Libraries were prepared by immunoSEQ multiplex PCR; TCRdb keeps only in-frame clonotypes and omits some of them. The sample lists 450,000 to 550,000 clones; roughly 87% were seen once. On this clone: Antigen unknown.

The sample's treatment: about 20 received Ad26.COV2.S at low or high dose, single or two shots; 5 received placebo; per-sample allocation not given. Collection of the samples took place on day 63 after the first injection of vaccine or placebo. The origin of this receptor is a person between 18 and 65 years old who received the Ad26.COV2.S COVID-19 vaccine or a placebo. Sequencing used peripheral blood, obtained in a trial of Ad26.COV2.S vaccine versus placebo.

The CDR3 region is CASSAGTSFYGYTF. In DNA form, the CDR3 reads TGTGCCAGTAGTGCCGGGACAAGCTTCTATGGCTACACCTTC. This chain uses TRBV19 with TRBJ1-2; a possible D gene is TRBD1 (6 bases). Germline CDR1 LNHDA, CDR2 SQIVND (reference sequence). V lost 5 bases, J lost 4 bases, and 14 bases lay in between. The CDR3 is 14 residues long.